This paragraph reports one T cell receptor beta chain. These data belong to a study of control samples from healthy donors and cancer patients. The assay was immunoSEQ multiplex PCR, and TCRdb's table has in-frame clones only and misses some. The data contain around 76,000 clones, roughly 94% of them seen just once; the ten biggest clones take up roughly 6.2%. The CDR3 has 13 residues. Germline lookup yields CDR1 SQVTM and CDR2 ANQGSEA. Between the trimmed V and J ends, which lost 4 bases and 7 bases, there was a span of 13 bases. J is TRBJ1-4 and V is TRBV29-1; a weak D match, TRBD1 (5 bases). Sequencing was done on a sample of blood. This receptor was obtained from a woman aged 35 to 49 in good health. The DNA for the CDR3 is TGCAGCGTTGCTAAGGGGCTGGGTGAAAAACTGTTTTTT. It yields the protein CSVAKGLGEKLFF. Together with reference TRBV29-1 and TRBJ1-4, the CDR3 gives the full variable domain: SAVISQKPSRDICQRGTSLTIQCQVDSQVTMMFWYRQQPGQSLTLIATANQGSEATYESGFVIDKFPISRPNLTFSTLTVSNMSPEDSSIYLCSVAKGLGEKLFFGSGTQLSVL.